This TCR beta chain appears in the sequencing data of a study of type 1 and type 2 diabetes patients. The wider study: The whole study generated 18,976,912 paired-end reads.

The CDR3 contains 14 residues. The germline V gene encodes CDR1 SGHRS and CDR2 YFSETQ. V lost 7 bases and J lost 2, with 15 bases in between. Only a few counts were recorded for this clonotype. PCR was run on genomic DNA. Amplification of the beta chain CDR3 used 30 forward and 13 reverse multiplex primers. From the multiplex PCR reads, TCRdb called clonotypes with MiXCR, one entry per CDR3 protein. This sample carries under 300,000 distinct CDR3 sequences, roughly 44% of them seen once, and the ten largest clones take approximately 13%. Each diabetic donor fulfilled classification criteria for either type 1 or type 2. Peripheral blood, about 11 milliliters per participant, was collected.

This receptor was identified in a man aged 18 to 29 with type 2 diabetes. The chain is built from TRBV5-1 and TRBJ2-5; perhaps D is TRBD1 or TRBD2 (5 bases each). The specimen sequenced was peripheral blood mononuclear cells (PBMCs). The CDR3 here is CASGLSDSQETQYF. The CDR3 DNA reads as TGCGCCAGCGGACTTTCCGACAGTCAAGAGACCCAGTACTTC.